The 13 T cell receptor beta chains below come from one sample, sequenced in a study of T cells in Graves' hyperthyroidism and ophthalmopathy. TCR beta CDR3 region amplification was performed from RNA transcripts. HTBI primers were the set used in a first-round RT-PCR of the TCR CDR3. TCRdb re-called the multiplex PCR reads with MiXCR, one entry per CDR3 protein. The sample holds around 450,000 distinct CDR3 sequences, 15% to 18% seen once. Sequencing was carried out using blood. Source of these receptors: a woman between 18 and 29 years old with Graves' hyperthyroidism.

The chain couples TRBV10-2 to TRBJ1-1, with a tentative D call TRBD1 (5 bases). The germline CDR1 and CDR2 sequences are WSHSY and SAAADI. The V gene lost 7 bases and the J gene lost 7 bases, with 16 bases spanning the gap. This CDR3 is 13 amino acids long. The CDR3 bases are TGCGCCAGCACGAGGGATGGGGGGATTGAAGCTTTCTTT. This translates into CASTRDGGIEAFF.

The V and J genes are TRBV7-8 and TRBJ2-3; D possibly matches TRBD1 or TRBD2 (6 bases each). The CDR3 runs to 16 residues. V was clipped by 6 bases and J by 1 base, with 17 bases between them. The germline V gene encodes CDR1 SGHVS and CDR2 FQNEAQ. DNA for the CDR3: TGTGCCAGCAGTCCTCACCGGGGGCCCCGCACAGATACGCAGTATTTT. This gives the protein CASSPHRGPRTDTQYF.

This clonotype was recorded once. The V call is TRBV28, the J call TRBJ1-1; D gene unclear. Trimming removed 4 bases from V and 0 bases from J, with 12 bases in between. Germline CDR1 and CDR2: MDHEN and SYDVKM. This CDR3 has 15 residues. The CDR3 loop is CASSSPFDMNTEAFF. CDR3 in DNA: TGTGCCAGCAGTTCCCCGTTTGATATGAACACTGAAGCTTTCTTT.

This clonotype was counted many times. CDR3 nucleotide sequence: TGTGCCAGCAGTCCCGGGACAGGGAGGGATCAGCCCCAGCATTTT. Translating it yields CASSPGTGRDQPQHF. The chain employs TRBV7-3 and TRBJ1-5, with 9 bases that match TRBD1. This CDR3 has 15 amino acids. Germline V gene data show CDR1 as SGHTA and CDR2 as FQGTGA. V was clipped by 6 bases and J by 5 bases; unmatched bases: 8.

The chain uses TRBV10-3 and TRBJ2-2, with D possibly being TRBD2 (6 bases). The germline V and J ends were trimmed by 11 bases and 4 bases, with 17 bases remaining between them. Germline V gene lookup returns CDR1 ENHRY and CDR2 SYGVKD. This CDR3 has 14 residues. The CDR3 sequence is CAYGRFGGTGELFF. The CDR3 coding sequence is TGTGCCTACGGCCGGTTCGGGGGCACCGGGGAGCTGTTTTTT.

This clonotype came up many times. The chain carries TRBV30 and TRBJ2-7; no definite D call. Trimming took off 0 bases at V and 6 bases at J, with 12 bases between the two ends. CDR3 length: 13 amino acids. Per germline, CDR1 GTSNPN and CDR2 SVGIG (reference sequence). The CDR3 region is CAWSVLGLGEQYF. The CDR3 nucleotides are TGTGCCTGGAGTGTGCTAGGGTTAGGCGAGCAGTACTTC. Based on the CDR3 plus reference TRBV30 and TRBJ2-7, the full variable domain is SQTIHQWPATLVQPVGSPLSLECTVEGTSNPNLYWYRQAAGRGLQLLFYSVGIGQISSEVPQNLSASRPQDRQFILSSKKLLLSDSGFYLCAWSVLGLGEQYFGPGTRLTVT.

This clonotype occurred many times. The rearrangement links TRBV20-1 to TRBJ2-1; no clear D gene. V lost 5 bases and J 6 bases, leaving 14 bases between the germline ends. The germline CDR1 and CDR2 sequences are DFQATT and SNEGSKA (reference sequence). CDR3 length: 13 amino acids. The CDR3 nucleotides are TGCAGTGCTCCACAAGGGCCAGGCAATGAGCAGTTCTTC. This translates into CSAPQGPGNEQFF.

This clonotype was counted ten times or more. The rearrangement joins TRBV19 to TRBJ2-3; TRBD1 or TRBD2 may be the D gene (7 bases each). Deletions cut 5 bases from V and 5 bases from J, with 20 bases between. This CDR3 contains 16 residues. Germline V gene data show CDR1 as LNHDA and CDR2 as SQIVND (reference sequence). The CDR3 region is CASSSSGGTAGDTQYF. The CDR3 region has the DNA TGTGCCAGTAGTTCCTCCGGGGGGACAGCAGGAGATACGCAGTATTTT.

The sample holds many counts of this clonotype. The chain has TRBV28 and TRBJ2-5; 12 positions match TRBD1. V shed 4 bases and J 6 bases; nucleotides not matched to a gene: 12. The germline V gene encodes CDR1 MDHEN and CDR2 SYDVKM. This CDR3 has 17 amino acids. This CDR3 reads CASSSSPGTGGRQTQYF. The CDR3 DNA sequence: TGTGCCAGCAGTTCCTCACCCGGGACAGGGGGCCGACAGACCCAGTACTTC.

This rearrangement joins TRBV7-9 to TRBJ2-5; 16 bases line up with TRBD2. The V and J ends lost 5 bases and 9 bases, in that order; junction bases with no gene match: 3. CDR1 is SEHNR, CDR2 FQNEAQ, per germline (reference sequence). The CDR3 loop spans 14 amino acids. CDR3 amino acids: CASSLGTSGGAQYF. For the CDR3, the DNA is TGTGCCAGCAGCCTCGGGACTAGCGGGGGGGCCCAGTACTTC.

This clonotype was detected ten times or more. CDR3 sequence (DNA): TGCAGTGCAACTAGCGTTACCTACGAGCAGTACTTC. It codes for CSATSVTYEQYF. This chain joins TRBV20-1 and TRBJ2-7; 7 bases are shared with TRBD2. The CDR3 is 12 amino acids. V gave up 6 bases and J gave up 2 bases; unmatched junction bases: 4. Germline-derived CDR1 and CDR2 are DFQATT and SNEGSKA (reference sequence).

This clonotype was detected many times. The V call is TRBV20-1, the J call TRBJ2-7; 10 bases align to TRBD1. CDR3 length: 15 amino acids. Per the germline V gene, CDR1 is DFQATT and CDR2 is SNEGSKA (reference sequence). After removal of 6 bases from V and 1 base from J, the junction contained 9 bases not matched to a gene. CDR3 residues: CSALFTGQGSYEQYF. DNA of the CDR3: TGCAGTGCGCTTTTTACGGGACAGGGGTCCTACGAGCAGTACTTC.

The chain employs TRBV7-6 and TRBJ2-1, with D perhaps matching TRBD2 (6 bases). V was trimmed by 5 bases and J by 7 bases, leaving 18 bases between them. The CDR3 has 15 amino acids. Germline V lookup: CDR1 SGHVS, CDR2 FNYEAQ. Written as DNA, the CDR3 is TGTGCCAGCAGCCCGCGGGTAGCGGAGGGGAATGAGCAGTTCTTC. Translation: CASSPRVAEGNEQFF.